The 13 T cell receptor beta chains listed next were all sequenced from one sample in a study of Ad26.COV2.S vaccination and SARS-CoV-2 variants. Here immunoSEQ multiplex PCR was the method, and the copy in TCRdb shows in-frame clones only, minus some. Here the sample spans about 480,000 clones, roughly 89% being singletons. This sample's treatment: approximately 18 received Ad26.COV2.S at low or high dose, single or two shots; roughly five received placebo; per-sample allocation not given. After the first vaccine or placebo injection, samples were drawn on day 63. Sample: peripheral blood, taken in a trial of Ad26.COV2.S vaccine versus placebo. All receptors come from a person between 18 and 60 years old who received the Ad26.COV2.S COVID-19 vaccine or a placebo.

A note on this clone: Distinct nucleotide sequences in the sample also encode this CDR3. The CDR3 region is CAWSVGGRGTDTQYF. CDR3 bases: TGTGCCTGGAGTGTAGGGGGAAGGGGCACAGATACGCAGTATTTT. The chain combines TRBV30 with TRBJ2-3; perhaps TRBD1 as D (6 bases). The CDR3 spans 15 residues. V shed 0 bases and J shed 1 base, with 11 bases lying between them. In germline, CDR1 is GTSNPN, CDR2 SVGIG (reference sequence).

The chain uses TRBV28 and TRBJ2-7; no firm D call. Deletions cut 6 bases from V and 2 bases from J, with 14 bases between. The V gene's germline CDR1 is MDHEN and CDR2 SYDVKM. The CDR3 is 14 residues long. The CDR3 loop is CASRPTSAAYEQYF. DNA of the CDR3: TGTGCCAGCAGACCCACCTCGGCGGCCTACGAGCAGTACTTC.

V usage is TRBV7-2 and J usage is TRBJ1-1; D is uncertain. Germline CDR1 SGHTA, CDR2 FQGNSA. The CDR3 covers 16 residues. V lost 5 bases and J lost 0, with 16 bases in between. The CDR3 loop reads CASSHGYKAMNTEAFF. For the CDR3, the DNA is TGTGCCAGCAGCCATGGGTATAAGGCAATGAACACTGAAGCTTTCTTT.

This clone is a singleton in its sample. One end of the junction is discordant with germline, which a read error may explain. The genes are TRBV6-5 and TRBJ2-4; D remains unclear. Germline V gene sequence: CDR1 MNHEY, CDR2 SVGAGI. The CDR3 runs to 13 residues. CDR3 sequence (DNA): TGTGCCAGCAGTGACTCAGCCAAAAACATTCAGTACTTC. Its translation: CASSDSAKNIQYF.

The chain links TRBV6-6 to TRBJ2-5; 7 bases are a match to TRBD2. With V trimmed by 2 bases and J by 1 base, 4 bases remained unmatched. Looked up from germline, CDR1 is MNHNY and CDR2 is SVGAGI (reference sequence). This CDR3 is 15 amino acids long. The CDR3 region is CASSYPGGLQETQYF. The CDR3 bases are TGTGCCAGCAGTTACCCGGGGGGACTCCAAGAGACCCAGTACTTC.

This chain connects TRBV27 to TRBJ1-5, with D hard to call. Trimming took 6 bases from V and 0 from J, leaving 9 bases between them. The CDR3 runs 14 residues. The germline V gene has CDR1 MNHEY and CDR2 SMNVEV (reference sequence). CDR3 region: CASSVRSSNQPQHF. CDR3 sequence (DNA): TGTGCCAGCAGCGTCAGGAGTAGCAATCAGCCCCAGCATTTT.

The count of this clone is one. Written as DNA, the CDR3 is TGCGCCAGCAGCTTGGCCGCCCAGGGCCCTCGGGAGCAGTACTTC. Translation: CASSLAAQGPREQYF. The V and J genes are TRBV5-1 and TRBJ2-7; TRBD1 might be the D (5 bases). This CDR3 comprises 15 residues. Germline CDR1 SGHRS, CDR2 YFSETQ. The V end was cut by 0 bases, the J end by 7 bases, with 17 bases between.

This rearrangement joins TRBV9 to TRBJ2-1; a weak D match, TRBD1 (6 bases). V was cut by 3 bases and J by 7 bases, with 17 bases left in between. Per germline, CDR1 SGDLS and CDR2 YYNGEE. The CDR3 runs to 15 residues. CDR3 coding DNA: TGTGCCAGCAGCGCAACAGGGATGAGAGTGAATGAGCAGTTCTTC. It codes for CASSATGMRVNEQFF.

A note on this clone: The same CDR3 can be traced to other DNA sequences in this sample. The chain couples TRBV7-2 to TRBJ2-5; D not certain. Germline lookup yields CDR1 SGHTA and CDR2 FQGNSA. Trimming cost V 0 bases and J 2 bases, with 4 bases left between them. The CDR3 contains 13 residues. CDR3 protein: CASSLARQETQYF. The CDR3 DNA sequence: TGTGCCAGCAGCTTAGCGAGGCAAGAGACCCAGTACTTC.

The chain has TRBV7-2 and TRBJ2-1, with TRBD2 matching 14 bases. The V gene end was trimmed by 1 base and the J gene end by 7 bases; junction bases not matched to a gene: 6. The CDR3 sequence is 17 residues long. Germline CDR1 reads SGHTA; CDR2 reads FQGNSA. The CDR3 DNA reads TGTGCCAGCAGCTTAGGACTAGCGGGAGGGCCAGCAAATGAGCAGTTCTTC. It yields the protein CASSLGLAGGPANEQFF.

This sequence joins TRBV27 and TRBJ2-1; the match to TRBD2 covers 10 bases. V was pared by 5 bases and J by 12 bases, with 19 bases of the junction left unmatched. The CDR3 has 17 amino acids. Germline V lookup: CDR1 MNHEY, CDR2 SMNVEV (reference sequence). CDR3 protein: CASSLVFFPSGSGGQFF. DNA for the CDR3: TGTGCCAGCAGTCTCGTATTTTTTCCTAGCGGGAGTGGGGGGCAGTTCTTC.

The gene calls are TRBV19 and TRBJ2-7; 9 nucleotides align to TRBD2. Germline V gene sequence: CDR1 LNHDA, CDR2 SQIVND (reference sequence). After removal of 5 bases from V and 4 bases from J, the junction contained 3 bases not matched to a gene. The CDR3 is made up of 13 amino acids. CDR3 amino acids: CASSVAGVYEQYF. CDR3 sequence (DNA): TGTGCCAGTAGTGTAGCGGGAGTTTACGAGCAGTACTTC. Together with reference TRBV19 and TRBJ2-7, the CDR3 gives the full variable domain: DGGITQSPKYLFRKEGQNVTLSCEQNLNHDAMYWYRQDPGQGLRLIYYSQIVNDFQKGDIAEGYSVSREKKESFPLTVTSAQKNPTAFYLCASSVAGVYEQYFGPGTRLTVT.

The rearrangement links TRBV19 to TRBJ2-7; possibly TRBD1 for D (6 bases). Trimming took 4 bases from V and 6 from J, leaving 13 bases between them. Germline V CDR1 and CDR2: LNHDA, SQIVND (reference sequence). This CDR3 is 13 amino acids long. CDR3 nucleotide sequence: TGTGCCAGTAGTAGCCAGGGGTCTGGCGAGCAGTACTTC. Its translation is CASSSQGSGEQYF.